The next 4 T cell receptor beta chains were all read from a single sample in a study of post-analysis software for immune sequencing data. Unique molecular identifiers were carried by the TCR beta cDNA libraries. From the PCR reads, TCRdb called clonotypes with MiXCR, one entry per CDR3 protein. The repertoire holds fewer than 900,000 distinct CDR3 sequences, roughly 50% seen once, with 4.9% in the top ten. Findings of the study overall: Controls had lower frequencies than patients of 4 or 5 TRBV segments, which included TRBV5-6, TRBV5-1 and TRBV20-1.

The antigens for these receptors are not known. Sequenced: blood. Receptors were obtained from a girl aged 5 to 17 with multiple sclerosis.

V usage is TRBV6-6 and J usage is TRBJ2-7; TRBD2 matches at 9 bases. Looked up from germline, CDR1 is MNHNY and CDR2 is SVGAGI (reference sequence). V shed 7 bases and J 3 bases; nucleotides not matched to a gene: 7. This CDR3 has 14 amino acids. The DNA for the CDR3 is TGTGCCAGCACCACGACTAGCGGCGACTACGAGCAGTACTTC. Translating it yields CASTTTSGDYEQYF.

Only a few counts were recorded for this clonotype. The chain carries TRBV12-3 or TRBV12-4 and TRBJ2-3; 8 positions agree with TRBD2. The CDR3 runs to 15 residues. V trimming: 3 bases; J trimming: 1 base; junction bases outside the gene matches: 3. The CDR3 DNA reads TGTGCCAGCAGTTTCACTAGCGGAGGCACAGATACGCAGTATTTT. Its translation: CASSFTSGGTDTQYF.

This chain links TRBV20-1 with TRBJ2-5; 8 bases fit TRBD2. The length of the CDR3 is 14 residues. From germline, CDR1 is DFQATT and CDR2 SNEGSKA (reference sequence). J was trimmed by 1 base and V by 4 bases; bases with no gene match: 5. CDR3 bases: TGCAGTGCTAAAATAGCGGGGAGCCAAGAGACCCAGTACTTC. Encoded protein: CSAKIAGSQETQYF.

Of note for this clonotype: An end of the junction does not agree with germline; a read error may underlie this. V and J are TRBV12-3 or TRBV12-4 and TRBJ2-3, with 12 bases aligning to TRBD2. This CDR3 has 16 amino acids. The CDR3 here is CASSGGTSGRADTEYF. In nucleotides, the CDR3 is TGTGCCAGCAGTGGAGGGACTAGCGGGCGAGCCGATACGGAGTATTTT.